This TCR beta chain was sequenced during a study of CD8 T cells in Susac syndrome. As for the study in general: Within the sequenced Susac syndrome patient group, over five exhibited active disease and roughly 8 were in remission. Patients with Susac syndrome were therapy-naive, on corticosteroids, or on intravenous immunoglobulin alone at blood draw.

Regarding this clonotype: Antigen unknown.

The authors sequenced TCR beta from blood CD8+ and CD4+ T cells. RNA was extracted with the RNeasy kit, and a quantity of about 0.5 to 1 ug was reverse transcribed using random hexamers. Each CDR3 protein gets one entry after TCRdb re-called the immunoSEQ multiplex PCR reads with MiXCR. The repertoire holds hundreds of thousands of distinct CDR3 sequences, with 90% to 97% as singletons. The CDR3 contains 15 residues. Germline V gene sequence: CDR1 SGDLS, CDR2 YYNGEE. Trimming took off 3 bases at V and 0 bases at J, with 11 bases between the two ends. Overall study findings and caveats: Within Susac syndrome CD4+ T cell repertoires, clonal expansion was not evident.

The chain employs TRBV9 and TRBJ2-3; D unclear. This clonotype was obtained from a human donor with Susac syndrome. Sequencing was performed on CD4+ T cells from PBMCs. This chain's CDR3 is CASSGLAVSTDTQYF. The CDR3 DNA follows: TGTGCCAGCAGCGGGCTGGCGGTAAGCACAGATACGCAGTATTTT.